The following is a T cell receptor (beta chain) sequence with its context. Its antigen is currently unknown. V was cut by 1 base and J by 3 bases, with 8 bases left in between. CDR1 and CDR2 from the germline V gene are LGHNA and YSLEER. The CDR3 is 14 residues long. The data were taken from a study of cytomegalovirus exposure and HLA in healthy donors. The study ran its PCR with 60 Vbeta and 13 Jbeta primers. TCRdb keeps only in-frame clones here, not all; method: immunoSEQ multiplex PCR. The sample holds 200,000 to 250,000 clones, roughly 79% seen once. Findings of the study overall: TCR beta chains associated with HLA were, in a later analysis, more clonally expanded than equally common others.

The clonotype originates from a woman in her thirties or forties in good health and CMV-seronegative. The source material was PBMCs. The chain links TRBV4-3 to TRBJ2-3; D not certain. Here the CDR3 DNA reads TGCGCCAGCAGCCAAGTGGTCGGGACAGATACGCAGTATTTT. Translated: CASSQVVGTDTQYF.